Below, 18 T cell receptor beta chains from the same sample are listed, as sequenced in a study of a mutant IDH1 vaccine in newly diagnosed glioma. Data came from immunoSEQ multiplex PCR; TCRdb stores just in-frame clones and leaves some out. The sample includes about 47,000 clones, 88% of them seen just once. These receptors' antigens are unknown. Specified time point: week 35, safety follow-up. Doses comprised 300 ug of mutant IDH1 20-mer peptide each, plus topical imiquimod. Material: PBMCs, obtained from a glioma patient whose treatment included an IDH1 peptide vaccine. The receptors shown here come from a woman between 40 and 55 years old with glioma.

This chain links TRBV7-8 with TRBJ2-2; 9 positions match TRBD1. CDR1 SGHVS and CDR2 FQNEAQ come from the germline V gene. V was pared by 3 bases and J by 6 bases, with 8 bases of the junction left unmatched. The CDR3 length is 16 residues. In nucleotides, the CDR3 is TGTGCCAGCAGCTTTTGGGGACAGGGAAATGCCGGGGAGCTGTTTTTT. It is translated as CASSFWGQGNAGELFF.

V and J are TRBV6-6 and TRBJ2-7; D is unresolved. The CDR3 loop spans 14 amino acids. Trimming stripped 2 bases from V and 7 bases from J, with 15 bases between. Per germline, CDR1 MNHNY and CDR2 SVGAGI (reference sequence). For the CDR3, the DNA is TGTGCCAGCAGTTACCTGACACCCGCCGAGGAGCAGTACTTC. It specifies CASSYLTPAEEQYF.

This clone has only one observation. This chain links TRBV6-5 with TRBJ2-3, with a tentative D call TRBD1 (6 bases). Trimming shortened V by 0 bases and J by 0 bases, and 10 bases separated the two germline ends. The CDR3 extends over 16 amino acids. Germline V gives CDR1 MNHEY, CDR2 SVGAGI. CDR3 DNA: TGTGCCAGCAGTTACTCTGCAGGGACAAGCACAGATACGCAGTATTTT. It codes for CASSYSAGTSTDTQYF.

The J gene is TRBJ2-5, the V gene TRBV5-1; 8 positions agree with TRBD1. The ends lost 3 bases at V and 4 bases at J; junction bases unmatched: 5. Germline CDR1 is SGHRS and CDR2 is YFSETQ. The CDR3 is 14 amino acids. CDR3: CASSWTGTRETQYF. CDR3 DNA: TGCGCCAGCAGCTGGACAGGGACCCGAGAGACCCAGTACTTC. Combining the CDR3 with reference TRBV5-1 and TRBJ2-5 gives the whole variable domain KAGVTQTPRYLIKTRGQQVTLSCSPISGHRSVSWYQQTPGQGLQFLFEYFSETQRNKGNFPGRFSGRQFSNSRSEMNVSTLELGDSALYLCASSWTGTRETQYFGPGTRLLVL.

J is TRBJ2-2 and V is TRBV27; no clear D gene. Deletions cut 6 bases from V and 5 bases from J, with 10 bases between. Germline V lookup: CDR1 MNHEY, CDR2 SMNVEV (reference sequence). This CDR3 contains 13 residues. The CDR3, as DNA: TGTGCCAGCAGCTTGATAAGGACCGGGGAGCTGTTTTTT. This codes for CASSLIRTGELFF.

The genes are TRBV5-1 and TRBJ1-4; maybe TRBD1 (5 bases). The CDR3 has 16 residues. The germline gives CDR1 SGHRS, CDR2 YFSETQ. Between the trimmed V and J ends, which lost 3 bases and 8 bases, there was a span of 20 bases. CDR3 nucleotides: TGCGCCAGCAGCTCGCAAGGGGCCGTGCTTCGAGAAAAACTGTTTTTT. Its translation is CASSSQGAVLREKLFF.

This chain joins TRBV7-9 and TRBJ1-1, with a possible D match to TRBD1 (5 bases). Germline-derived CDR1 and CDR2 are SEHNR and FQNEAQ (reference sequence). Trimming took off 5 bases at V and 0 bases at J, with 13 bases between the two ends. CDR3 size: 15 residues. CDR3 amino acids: CASSTDWGLNTEAFF. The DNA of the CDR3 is TGTGCCAGCAGCACGGACTGGGGCTTGAACACTGAAGCTTTCTTT.

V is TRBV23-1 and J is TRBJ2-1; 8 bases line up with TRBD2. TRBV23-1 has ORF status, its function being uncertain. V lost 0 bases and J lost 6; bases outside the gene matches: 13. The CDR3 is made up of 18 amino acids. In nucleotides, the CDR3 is TGCGCCAGCAGTCAATCTTGGTATTTAGCGGGAAAGGGCAATGAGCAGTTCTTC. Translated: CASSQSWYLAGKGNEQFF.

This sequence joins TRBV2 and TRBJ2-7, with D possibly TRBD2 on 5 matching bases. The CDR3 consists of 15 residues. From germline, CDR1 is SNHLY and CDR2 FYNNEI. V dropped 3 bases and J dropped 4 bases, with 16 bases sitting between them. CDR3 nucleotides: TGTGCCAGCAGTGAGAGAGCGGCAAACTTTTACGAGCAGTACTTC. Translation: CASSERAANFYEQYF.

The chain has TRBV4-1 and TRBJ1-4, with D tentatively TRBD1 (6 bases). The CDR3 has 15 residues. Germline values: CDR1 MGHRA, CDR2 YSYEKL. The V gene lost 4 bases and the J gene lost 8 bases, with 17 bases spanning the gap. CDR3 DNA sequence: TGCGCCAGCAGCCCTATCGTTCCTGGGGGCGAAAAACTGTTTTTT. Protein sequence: CASSPIVPGGEKLFF.

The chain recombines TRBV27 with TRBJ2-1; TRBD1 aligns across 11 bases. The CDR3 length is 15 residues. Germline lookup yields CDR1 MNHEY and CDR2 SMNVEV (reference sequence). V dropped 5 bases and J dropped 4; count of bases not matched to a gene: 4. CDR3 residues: CASSRTGGGYNEQFF. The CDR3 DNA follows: TGTGCCAGCAGTCGGACAGGGGGCGGGTACAATGAGCAGTTCTTC.

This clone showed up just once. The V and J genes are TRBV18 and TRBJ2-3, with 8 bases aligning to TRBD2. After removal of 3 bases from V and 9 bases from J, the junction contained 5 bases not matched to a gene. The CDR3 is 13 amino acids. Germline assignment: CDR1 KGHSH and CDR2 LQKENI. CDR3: CASSPAIAGTQYF. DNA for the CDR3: TGTGCCAGCTCACCCGCAATAGCGGGAACGCAGTATTTT.

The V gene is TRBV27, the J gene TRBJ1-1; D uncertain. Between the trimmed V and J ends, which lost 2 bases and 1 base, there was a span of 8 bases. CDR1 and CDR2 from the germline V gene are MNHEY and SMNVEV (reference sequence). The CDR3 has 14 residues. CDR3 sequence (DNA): TGTGCCAGCAGTTTAAGGGTAGGGAACACTGAAGCTTTCTTT. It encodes CASSLRVGNTEAFF.

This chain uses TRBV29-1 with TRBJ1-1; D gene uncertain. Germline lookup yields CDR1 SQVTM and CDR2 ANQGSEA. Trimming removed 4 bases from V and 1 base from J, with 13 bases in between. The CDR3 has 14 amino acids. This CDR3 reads CSVATSSQNTEAFF. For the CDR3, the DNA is TGCAGCGTTGCAACATCGAGTCAGAACACTGAAGCTTTCTTT.

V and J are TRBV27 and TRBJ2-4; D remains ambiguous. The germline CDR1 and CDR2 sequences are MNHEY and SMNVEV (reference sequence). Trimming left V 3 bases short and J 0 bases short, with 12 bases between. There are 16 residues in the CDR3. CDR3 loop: CASSLRPPGAKNIQYF. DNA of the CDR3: TGTGCCAGCAGTTTGAGGCCCCCGGGAGCCAAAAACATTCAGTACTTC.

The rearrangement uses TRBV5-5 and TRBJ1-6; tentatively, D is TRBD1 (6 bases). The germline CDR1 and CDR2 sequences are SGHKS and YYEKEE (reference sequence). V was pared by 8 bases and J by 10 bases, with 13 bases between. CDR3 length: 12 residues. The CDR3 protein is CASTGMGSPLHF. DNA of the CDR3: TGTGCCAGTACAGGGATGGGGTCACCCCTCCACTTT.

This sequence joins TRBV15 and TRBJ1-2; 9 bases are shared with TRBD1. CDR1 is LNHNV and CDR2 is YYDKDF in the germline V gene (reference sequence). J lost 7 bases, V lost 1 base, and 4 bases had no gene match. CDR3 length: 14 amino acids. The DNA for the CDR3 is TGTGCCACCAGCAGAGGAAAGGACAGGGGTGGCTACACCTTC. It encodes CATSRGKDRGGYTF.

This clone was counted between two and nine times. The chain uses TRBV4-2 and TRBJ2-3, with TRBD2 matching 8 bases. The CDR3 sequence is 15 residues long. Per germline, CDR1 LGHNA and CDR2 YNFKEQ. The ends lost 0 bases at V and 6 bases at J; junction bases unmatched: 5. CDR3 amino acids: CASSQDLAGLDTQYF. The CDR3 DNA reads TGTGCCAGCAGCCAAGATTTAGCGGGGCTGGATACGCAGTATTTT.